This T cell receptor (beta chain) is drawn from a study of graft-versus-host responses after intestinal transplantation. The wider study: Recipients received multivisceral, liver-intestinal, or isolated intestinal transplants. Study observations and caveats: When patients had graft-donor T cell macrochimerism, their allografts held high graft-versus-host to host-versus-graft clonal ratios. Early post-transplant declines in HvG were associated with peak levels of circulating GvH clones.

Researchers processed graft tissue to release intraepithelial and lamina propria lymphocytes. CDR1 is ENHRY, CDR2 SYGVKD, per germline. The length of the CDR3 is 17 residues. Germline trimming cut 1 base from V and 2 bases from J; bases unmatched to any gene: 4. Measured with immunoSEQ multiplex PCR; TCRdb has only the in-frame clones, and not every one. The sample carries 15,000 to 20,000 clones, about 80% recorded once. As regards this clone: Its specificity is unknown.

This sequence joins TRBV10-3 and TRBJ1-6, with TRBD1 matching 8 bases. The starting material was ileum tissue, obtained 95 to 110 days after intestinal transplant. The clonotype comes from a human patient who received an intestinal transplant, so some T cells may come from the graft donor. CDR3 sequence reads: CAISEFRGRPYNSPLHF. Written as DNA, the CDR3 is TGTGCCATCAGTGAGTTCAGGGGGCGCCCCTATAATTCACCCCTCCACTTT.